This is a list of T cell receptor beta chains from one sample in a study of cytomegalovirus exposure and HLA in healthy donors. The repertoire was sequenced with immunoSEQ multiplex PCR; TCRdb's copy has only in-frame clones and lacks some. The table records more than 90,000 clones, around 76% of them present only once. The sample taken for sequencing was PBMCs. The receptors were sampled from a man between 45 and 60 years old in good health and CMV-seropositive. The CDR3 runs from the conserved cysteine through the conserved F or W. Fields, in order: V gene, J gene, CDR3 protein.

v_call: TRBV4-3
j_call: TRBJ1-2
cdr3_aa: CASSQDLGAVYVYTF

v_call: TRBV10-3
j_call: TRBJ2-3
cdr3_aa: CAISDSSGTTADTQYF

v_call: TRBV27
j_call: TRBJ2-6
cdr3_aa: CASSPGSSGANVLTF

v_call: TRBV11-2
j_call: TRBJ2-1
cdr3_aa: CASSLESSGSQFF

v_call: TRBV6-6
j_call: TRBJ2-3
cdr3_aa: CASRQAGGHEDTQYF

v_call: TRBV27
j_call: TRBJ2-1
cdr3_aa: CASSPGVYNEQFF

v_call: TRBV6-1
j_call: TRBJ2-4
cdr3_aa: CASSEVTREYF

v_call: TRBV28
j_call: TRBJ1-1
cdr3_aa: CASEKGYDRGWNTEAFF

v_call: TRBV4-1
j_call: TRBJ2-7
cdr3_aa: CASSQGGQAASSSYEQYF

v_call: TRBV13
j_call: TRBJ1-2
cdr3_aa: CASSSGQGEYGYTF

v_call: TRBV9
j_call: TRBJ2-1
cdr3_aa: CASSLFGEGTEQFF

v_call: TRBV5-1
j_call: TRBJ2-3
cdr3_aa: CASSLGTSETDTQYF

v_call: TRBV10-3
j_call: TRBJ2-2
cdr3_aa: CAISDPPAGGDTGELFF

v_call: TRBV9
j_call: TRBJ1-1
cdr3_aa: CASSVGSGGTGRKNTEAFF

v_call: TRBV5-4
j_call: TRBJ2-3
cdr3_aa: CASSLVATDTQYF

v_call: TRBV28
j_call: TRBJ2-1
cdr3_aa: CASSHMTARDNEQFF

v_call: TRBV9
j_call: TRBJ2-3
cdr3_aa: CASSADSFTDTQYF

v_call: TRBV4-3
j_call: TRBJ2-5
cdr3_aa: CASSPRTGRGETQYF

v_call: TRBV7-8
j_call: TRBJ2-1
cdr3_aa: CASRPGSPLYNEQFF

v_call: TRBV11-2
j_call: TRBJ1-2
cdr3_aa: CASSTDSFYGYTF

v_call: TRBV18
j_call: TRBJ2-3
cdr3_aa: CASSPQPSGGADTQYF

v_call: TRBV2
j_call: TRBJ2-1
cdr3_aa: CASTGGRAYNEQFF

v_call: TRBV5-6
j_call: TRBJ2-5
cdr3_aa: CASSAHRDSQETQYF

v_call: TRBV6-5
j_call: TRBJ2-3
cdr3_aa: CASSLGGVTDTQYF

v_call: TRBV21-1
j_call: TRBJ2-5
cdr3_aa: CASSKRDRKGRETQYF

v_call: TRBV28
j_call: .
cdr3_aa: CASRTGHSYEQYF

v_call: TRBV15
j_call: TRBJ2-5
cdr3_aa: CATSRDYKGWETQYF

v_call: TRBV4-3
j_call: TRBJ2-3
cdr3_aa: CASSQDRVGGPAVDTQYF

v_call: TRBV27
j_call: TRBJ1-6
cdr3_aa: CASSTRTVSSYNSPLHF

v_call: TRBV29-1
j_call: TRBJ2-7
cdr3_aa: CSGRDNSYEQYF

v_call: TRBV5-6
j_call: TRBJ2-7
cdr3_aa: CASSLDPGQADEQYF

v_call: TRBV9
j_call: TRBJ1-6
cdr3_aa: CASSQTGHSSYNSPLHF

v_call: TRBV11-2
j_call: TRBJ1-4
cdr3_aa: CASRVAGRGEKLFF

v_call: TRBV15
j_call: TRBJ2-2
cdr3_aa: CATSRGQLNTGELFF

v_call: TRBV6-6
j_call: TRBJ2-7
cdr3_aa: CASSRDTMYEQYF